This T cell receptor beta chain was observed in a study of blood T cells in healthy people across ages. It was with a sample-barcoded 5' primer and a J-beta primer mix that a second PCR of roughly 7 to 11 cycles was run. TCRdb reanalysed the 5' RACE reads using MiXCR and keeps one entry per CDR3 protein. Among approximately 800,000 distinct CDR3 sequences listed, roughly 64% were seen once. Sample: blood. This sequence was found in a man younger than 40 in good health.

CDR3 DNA: TGCGCCAGCAGCCAAGATTCCGACAGGGGATGGAAACCCCTCCACTTT. Its protein is CASSQDSDRGWKPLHF. V gene TRBV4-1 combines with J gene TRBJ1-6, with TRBD1 matching 8 bases. The CDR3 spans 16 residues. The V gene end was trimmed by 0 bases and the J gene end by 12 bases; junction bases not matched to a gene: 10. Germline CDR1 and CDR2: MGHRA and YSYEKL.